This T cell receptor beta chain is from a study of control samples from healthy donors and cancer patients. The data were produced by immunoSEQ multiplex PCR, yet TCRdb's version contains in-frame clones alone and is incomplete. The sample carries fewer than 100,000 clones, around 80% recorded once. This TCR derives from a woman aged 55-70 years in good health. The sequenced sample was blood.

The CDR3 reads CASRSQASGYTDTQYF. Here the CDR3 DNA reads TGTGCCAGTAGATCACAGGCGTCGGGGTACACAGATACGCAGTATTTT. This rearrangement joins TRBV19 to TRBJ2-3, with D possibly being TRBD1 or TRBD2 (5 bases each). V was clipped by 6 bases and J by 2 bases, with 18 bases between them. Germline CDR1 reads LNHDA; CDR2 reads SQIVND (reference sequence). CDR3 size: 16 residues.